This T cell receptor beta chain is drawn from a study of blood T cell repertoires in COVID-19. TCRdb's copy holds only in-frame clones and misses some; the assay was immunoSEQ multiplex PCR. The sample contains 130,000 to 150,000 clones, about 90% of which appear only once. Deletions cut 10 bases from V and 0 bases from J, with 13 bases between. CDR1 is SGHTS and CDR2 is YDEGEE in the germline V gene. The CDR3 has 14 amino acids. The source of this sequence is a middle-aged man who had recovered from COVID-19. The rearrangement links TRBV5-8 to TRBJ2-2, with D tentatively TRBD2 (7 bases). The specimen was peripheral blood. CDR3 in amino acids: CAAGANTNTGELFF. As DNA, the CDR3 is TGTGCCGCGGGGGCAAATACGAACACCGGGGAGCTGTTTTTT. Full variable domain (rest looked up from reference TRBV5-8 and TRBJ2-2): EAGVTQSPTHLIKTRGQQATLRCSPISGHTSVYWYQQALGLGLQFLLWYDEGEERNRGNFPPRFSGRQFPNYSSELNVNALELEDSALYLCAAGANTNTGELFFGEGSRLTVL.